Included here is one T cell receptor beta chain sequence, with context. Its antigen remains unknown. The sample belongs to a study of OX40 agonist ivuxolimab in advanced cancers. In the study overall: Across the patients, intravenous ivuxolimab was delivered every 2 weeks at 0.01 to 10 mg/kg. Antecedent anti-PD-1, anti-PD-L1 or anti-CTLA-4 therapy was permissible, with 30% to 50% having received some. Study observations and caveats: Undetermined was the antigen specificity of the expanded peripheral T cells.

The V gene's germline CDR1 is MNHEY and CDR2 SMNVEV (reference sequence). The CDR3 has 17 residues. The ends lost 2 bases at V and 0 bases at J; junction bases unmatched: 5. Measured with immunoSEQ multiplex PCR; TCRdb has only the in-frame clones, and not every one. Seen here are roughly 34,000 clones, around 90% observed once, and the top ten hold 4% to 4.5%. The chain is built from TRBV27 and TRBJ2-4, with 9 bases aligning to TRBD1. Sequenced material: CD4+ or CD8+ T cells sorted from blood, taken in a trial of the OX40 agonist ivuxolimab. This clonotype was obtained from an adult with an advanced solid tumor such as melanoma, head and neck, liver or kidney cancer. DNA of the CDR3: TGTGCCAGCAGTTTAAAGGGACAGGGCGTAGCCAAAAACATTCAGTACTTC. Amino acids: CASSLKGQGVAKNIQYF.